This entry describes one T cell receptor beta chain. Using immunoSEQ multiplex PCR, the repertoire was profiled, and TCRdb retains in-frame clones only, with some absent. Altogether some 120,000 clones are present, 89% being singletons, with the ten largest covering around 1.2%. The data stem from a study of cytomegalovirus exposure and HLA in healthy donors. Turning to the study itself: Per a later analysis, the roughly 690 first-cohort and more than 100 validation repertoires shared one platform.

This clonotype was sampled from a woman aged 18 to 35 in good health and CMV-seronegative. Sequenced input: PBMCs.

Written as DNA, the CDR3 is TGTGCCAGCAGCTTCGTAGCTAGCGGATTAGAACGCTCCTACGAGCAGTACGTC. Amino acid sequence: CASSFVASGLERSYEQYV. This chain connects TRBV5-6 to TRBJ2-7, with 7 bases lining up with TRBD2. Germline assignment: CDR1 SGHDT and CDR2 YYEEEE. V lost 2 bases, J lost 0 bases, and 14 bases stayed unmatched. This CDR3 is built from 18 residues.